The 10 T cell receptor beta chains below come from one sample, sequenced in a study of blood T cell repertoires in COVID-19. Using immunoSEQ multiplex PCR, the repertoire was profiled, and TCRdb retains in-frame clones only, with some absent. The sample yields about 230,000 clones, 85% to 90% seen once. Sample: peripheral blood. These receptors all come from a man between 50 and 59 years old with COVID-19, enrolled during active disease.

The V call is TRBV5-4, the J call TRBJ2-5; 15 nucleotides line up with TRBD2. V dropped 4 bases and J dropped 2; count of bases not matched to a gene: 6. Germline lookup yields CDR1 SGHNT and CDR2 YYREEE (reference sequence). The CDR3 length is 17 residues. The CDR3 is CASSQGLAGGSQETQYF. Here the CDR3 DNA reads TGTGCCAGCAGCCAGGGACTAGCGGGGGGCTCACAAGAGACCCAGTACTTC.

V usage is TRBV6-5 and J usage is TRBJ1-5; TRBD1 matches at 8 bases. Germline lookup yields CDR1 MNHEY and CDR2 SVGAGI. After removal of 6 bases from V and 6 bases from J, the junction contained 1 base not matched to a gene. The CDR3 sequence is 12 residues long. The CDR3, as DNA: TGTGCCAGCAGAACAGGGGGTCAGCCCCAGCATTTT. Translated: CASRTGGQPQHF.

The chain uses TRBV6-5 and TRBJ2-7; 9 nucleotides line up with TRBD1. Unmatched junction bases numbered 5, after V lost 2 bases and J lost 3 bases. The germline gives CDR1 MNHEY, CDR2 SVGAGI. This CDR3 has 15 residues. CDR3 residues: CASSYAGTGNYEQYF. CDR3 DNA sequence: TGTGCCAGCAGTTACGCCGGGACAGGGAACTACGAGCAGTACTTC.

The chain is built from TRBV16 and TRBJ1-2; the match to TRBD1 covers 10 bases. CDR1 and CDR2 from the germline V gene are KGHSY and FQNENV. V dropped 1 base and J dropped 2; count of bases not matched to a gene: 10. This CDR3 contains 18 residues. DNA of the CDR3: TGTGCCAGCAGCCAATTAGTGGTGACAGGGGGCGCGAACTATGGCTACACCTTC. This sequence encodes CASSQLVVTGGANYGYTF. Complete variable domain (other parts from reference TRBV16 and TRBJ1-2): GEEVAQTPKHLVRGEGQKAKLYCAPIKGHSYVFWYQQVLKNEFKFLISFQNENVFDETGMPKERFSAKCLPNSPCSLEIQATKLEDSAVYFCASSQLVVTGGANYGYTFGSGTRLTVV.

J is TRBJ2-7 and V is TRBV10-2; TRBD1 agrees at 7 bases. This CDR3 is built from 13 residues. Unmatched junction bases numbered 3, after V lost 6 bases and J lost 1 base. In germline, CDR1 is WSHSY, CDR2 SAAADI. CDR3 protein: CASRPRGSYEQYF. DNA for the CDR3: TGCGCCAGCAGGCCCAGGGGGTCCTACGAGCAGTACTTC.

The chain links TRBV18 to TRBJ2-7; D is undetermined. The V and J ends lost 4 bases and 0 bases respectively, with 10 bases between them. The CDR3 runs 14 residues. Germline V gene lookup returns CDR1 KGHSH and CDR2 LQKENI. The CDR3 is CASSQVQTSYEQYF. CDR3 coding DNA: TGTGCCAGCTCACAAGTACAGACCTCCTACGAGCAGTACTTC. Drawing the rest from reference TRBV18 and TRBJ2-7, the complete variable domain is NAGVMQNPRHLVRRRGQEARLRCSPMKGHSHVYWYRQLPEEGLKFMVYLQKENIIDESGMPKERFSAEFPKEGPSILRIQQVVRGDSAAYFCASSQVQTSYEQYFGPGTRLTVT.

The CDR3 DNA reads as TGTGCCAGCAGCCAAGTCGAAGCCGTTACGCAGTATTTT. It specifies CASSQVEAVTQYF. The chain has TRBV3-1 (or the pseudogene TRBV3-2) and TRBJ2-3; D ambiguous. The length of the CDR3 is 13 residues. Trimming removed 1 base from V and 8 bases from J, with 10 bases in between. The germline V gene has CDR1 LGHDT and CDR2 YNNKEL (reference sequence).

This rearrangement joins TRBV3-1 (or the pseudogene TRBV3-2) to TRBJ2-7; 7 nucleotides agree with TRBD1. Unmatched junction bases numbered 8, after V lost 1 base and J lost 2 bases. This CDR3 region has 16 residues. Germline values: CDR1 LGHDT, CDR2 YNNKEL (reference sequence). CDR3: CASSQVDRARPYEQYF. The CDR3 nucleotides read TGTGCCAGCAGCCAAGTTGACAGGGCCCGTCCCTACGAGCAGTACTTC.

The V gene is TRBV7-9, the J gene TRBJ2-3; 10 nucleotides agree with TRBD2. Trimming at V came to 4 bases and at J to 1 base, leaving 8 bases not matched to a gene. The CDR3 has 17 residues. Germline V gives CDR1 SEHNR, CDR2 FQNEAQ (reference sequence). In DNA, the CDR3 is TGTGCCAGCAGCTCGAGGGGCGGACTAGCGGGCACAGATACGCAGTATTTT. This codes for CASSSRGGLAGTDTQYF.

This clone appeared once. The V call is TRBV7-9, the J call TRBJ2-1; 8 bases are shared with TRBD2. Germline-derived CDR1 and CDR2 are SEHNR and FQNEAQ (reference sequence). V trimming: 5 bases; J trimming: 7 bases; junction bases outside the gene matches: 16. CDR3 length equals 17 residues. Here the CDR3 DNA reads TGTGCCAGCAGCCCCGCCCAAGGAGCGGGAGTATGGAATGAGCAGTTCTTC. Translated, it gives CASSPAQGAGVWNEQFF.